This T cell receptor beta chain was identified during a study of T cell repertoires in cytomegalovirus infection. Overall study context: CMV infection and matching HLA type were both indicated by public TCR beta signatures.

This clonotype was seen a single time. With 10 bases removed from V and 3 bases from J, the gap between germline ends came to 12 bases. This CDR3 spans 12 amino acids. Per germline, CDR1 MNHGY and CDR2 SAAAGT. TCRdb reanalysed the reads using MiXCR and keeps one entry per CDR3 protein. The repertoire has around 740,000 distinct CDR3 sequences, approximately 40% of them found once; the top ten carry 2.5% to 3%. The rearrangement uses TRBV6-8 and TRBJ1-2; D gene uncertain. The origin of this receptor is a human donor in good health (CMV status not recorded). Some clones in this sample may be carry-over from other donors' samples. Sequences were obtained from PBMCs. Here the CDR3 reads CATLTCYYGYTF. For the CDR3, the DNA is TGTGCCACCCTGACATGTTACTATGGCTACACCTTC.